This T cell receptor beta chain was obtained from a study of T cells in localized non-small cell lung cancer. TCRdb's copy holds only in-frame clones and misses some; the assay was immunoSEQ multiplex PCR. The data hold 40,000 or so clones, with around 79% observed a single time. Regarding the study as a whole: It remains possible that heterogeneity exists, since only one tumor region was sequenced.

Points on this clone: The antigen remains undetermined.

The V gene's germline CDR1 is SGHRS and CDR2 YFSETQ. V lost 4 bases and J 4 bases, leaving 6 bases between the germline ends. The CDR3 runs 11 residues. The sequence derives from a woman aged 40 to 75 with stage II squamous cell lung carcinoma. The V gene is TRBV5-1, the J gene TRBJ2-7; D uncertain. Sample: PBMCs, taken before any cancer treatment. The CDR3 nucleotides read TGCGCCAGCAGCACTGATTACGAGCAGTACTTC. It translates to CASSTDYEQYF.